This TCR beta chain was captured by sequencing in a study of radiation and T cells in renal cell carcinoma. Study details: Nephrectomy followed 15 Gy stereotactic body radiation by 4 weeks. Study-level points and caveats: Top tumor clonotypes rose in blood 2 weeks post-radiation, then contracted. Baseline intratumoral clonotype presence is unknown without pretreatment biopsies.

Here immunoSEQ multiplex PCR was the method, and the copy in TCRdb shows in-frame clones only, minus some. The sample gives more than 140,000 clones, around four fifths of which show up once; approximately 20% is in the top ten. This clone is a singleton in its sample. Its antigen is still unknown. The time point here: baseline pretreatment blood. Treatment described: 15 Gy SBRT to primary tumor, nephrectomy 4 weeks later. The tumor was a clear cell renal cell carcinoma. This CDR3 contains 13 residues. Looked up from germline, CDR1 is MNHEY and CDR2 is SMNVEV (reference sequence). Trimming pared 3 bases from V and 3 bases from J, leaving 9 bases between.

This chain links TRBV27 with TRBJ2-7; either TRBD1 or TRBD2 may supply D (5 bases each). The TCR comes from a woman aged 45 to 65 with renal cell carcinoma. Specimen: blood, collected from a patient whose treatment included radiotherapy and nephrectomy. CDR3 in DNA: TGTGCCAGCAGTTTTCGGGACGACTACGAGCAGTACTTC. As protein: CASSFRDDYEQYF.